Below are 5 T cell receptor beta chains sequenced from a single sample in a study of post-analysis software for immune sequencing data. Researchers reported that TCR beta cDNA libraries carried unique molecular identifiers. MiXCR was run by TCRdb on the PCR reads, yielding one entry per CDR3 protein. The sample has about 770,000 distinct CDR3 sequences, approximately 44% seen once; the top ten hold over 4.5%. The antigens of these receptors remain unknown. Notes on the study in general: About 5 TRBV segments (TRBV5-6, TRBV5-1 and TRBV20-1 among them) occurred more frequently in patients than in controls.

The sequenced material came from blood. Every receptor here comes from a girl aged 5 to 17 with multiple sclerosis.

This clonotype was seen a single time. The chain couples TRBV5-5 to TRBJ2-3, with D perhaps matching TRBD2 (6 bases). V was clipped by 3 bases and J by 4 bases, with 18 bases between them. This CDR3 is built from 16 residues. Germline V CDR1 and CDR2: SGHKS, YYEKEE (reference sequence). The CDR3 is CASSWGVGGHSDTQYF. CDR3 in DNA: TGTGCCAGCAGCTGGGGGGTGGGAGGACACTCAGATACGCAGTATTTT.

CDR3 DNA: TGCAGTGCTAGATATGGGCCTAGCGGGAACACAGATACGCAGTATTTT. Protein: CSARYGPSGNTDTQYF. The gene calls are TRBV20-1 and TRBJ2-3, with 9 bases matching TRBD2. The germline gives CDR1 DFQATT, CDR2 SNEGSKA (reference sequence). CDR3 size: 16 residues. V gave up 2 bases and J gave up 2 bases; unmatched junction bases: 8.

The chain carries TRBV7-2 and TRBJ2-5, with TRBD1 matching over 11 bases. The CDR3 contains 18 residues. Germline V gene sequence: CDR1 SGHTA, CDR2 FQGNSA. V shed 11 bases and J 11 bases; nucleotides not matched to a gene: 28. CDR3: CAGGNSRTGGDIMGEQYF. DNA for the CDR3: TGTGCCGGCGGAAACTCGCGGACAGGGGGCGACATTATGGGAGAGCAGTACTTC.

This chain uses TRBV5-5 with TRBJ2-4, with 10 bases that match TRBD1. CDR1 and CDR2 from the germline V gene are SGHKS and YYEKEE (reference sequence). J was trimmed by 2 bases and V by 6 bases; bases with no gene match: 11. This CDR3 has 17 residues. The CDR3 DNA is TGTGCCAGCACCTCACGAGGGACAGGGGTATCCAAAAACATTCAGTACTTC. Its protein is CASTSRGTGVSKNIQYF.

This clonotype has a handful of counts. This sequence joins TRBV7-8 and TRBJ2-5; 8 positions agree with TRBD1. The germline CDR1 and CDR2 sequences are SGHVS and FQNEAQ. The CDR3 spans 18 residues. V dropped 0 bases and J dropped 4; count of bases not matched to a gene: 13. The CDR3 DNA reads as TGTGCCAGCAGCTTAGCTGGTCCAGGGGGCGAGCTACCAGAGACCCAGTACTTC. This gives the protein CASSLAGPGGELPETQYF. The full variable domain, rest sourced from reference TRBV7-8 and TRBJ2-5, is GAGVSQSPRYKVAKRGQDVALRCDPISGHVSLFWYQQALGQGPEFLTYFQNEAQLDKSGLPSDRFFAERPEGSVSTLKIQRTQQEDSAVYLCASSLAGPGGELPETQYFGPGTRLLVL.